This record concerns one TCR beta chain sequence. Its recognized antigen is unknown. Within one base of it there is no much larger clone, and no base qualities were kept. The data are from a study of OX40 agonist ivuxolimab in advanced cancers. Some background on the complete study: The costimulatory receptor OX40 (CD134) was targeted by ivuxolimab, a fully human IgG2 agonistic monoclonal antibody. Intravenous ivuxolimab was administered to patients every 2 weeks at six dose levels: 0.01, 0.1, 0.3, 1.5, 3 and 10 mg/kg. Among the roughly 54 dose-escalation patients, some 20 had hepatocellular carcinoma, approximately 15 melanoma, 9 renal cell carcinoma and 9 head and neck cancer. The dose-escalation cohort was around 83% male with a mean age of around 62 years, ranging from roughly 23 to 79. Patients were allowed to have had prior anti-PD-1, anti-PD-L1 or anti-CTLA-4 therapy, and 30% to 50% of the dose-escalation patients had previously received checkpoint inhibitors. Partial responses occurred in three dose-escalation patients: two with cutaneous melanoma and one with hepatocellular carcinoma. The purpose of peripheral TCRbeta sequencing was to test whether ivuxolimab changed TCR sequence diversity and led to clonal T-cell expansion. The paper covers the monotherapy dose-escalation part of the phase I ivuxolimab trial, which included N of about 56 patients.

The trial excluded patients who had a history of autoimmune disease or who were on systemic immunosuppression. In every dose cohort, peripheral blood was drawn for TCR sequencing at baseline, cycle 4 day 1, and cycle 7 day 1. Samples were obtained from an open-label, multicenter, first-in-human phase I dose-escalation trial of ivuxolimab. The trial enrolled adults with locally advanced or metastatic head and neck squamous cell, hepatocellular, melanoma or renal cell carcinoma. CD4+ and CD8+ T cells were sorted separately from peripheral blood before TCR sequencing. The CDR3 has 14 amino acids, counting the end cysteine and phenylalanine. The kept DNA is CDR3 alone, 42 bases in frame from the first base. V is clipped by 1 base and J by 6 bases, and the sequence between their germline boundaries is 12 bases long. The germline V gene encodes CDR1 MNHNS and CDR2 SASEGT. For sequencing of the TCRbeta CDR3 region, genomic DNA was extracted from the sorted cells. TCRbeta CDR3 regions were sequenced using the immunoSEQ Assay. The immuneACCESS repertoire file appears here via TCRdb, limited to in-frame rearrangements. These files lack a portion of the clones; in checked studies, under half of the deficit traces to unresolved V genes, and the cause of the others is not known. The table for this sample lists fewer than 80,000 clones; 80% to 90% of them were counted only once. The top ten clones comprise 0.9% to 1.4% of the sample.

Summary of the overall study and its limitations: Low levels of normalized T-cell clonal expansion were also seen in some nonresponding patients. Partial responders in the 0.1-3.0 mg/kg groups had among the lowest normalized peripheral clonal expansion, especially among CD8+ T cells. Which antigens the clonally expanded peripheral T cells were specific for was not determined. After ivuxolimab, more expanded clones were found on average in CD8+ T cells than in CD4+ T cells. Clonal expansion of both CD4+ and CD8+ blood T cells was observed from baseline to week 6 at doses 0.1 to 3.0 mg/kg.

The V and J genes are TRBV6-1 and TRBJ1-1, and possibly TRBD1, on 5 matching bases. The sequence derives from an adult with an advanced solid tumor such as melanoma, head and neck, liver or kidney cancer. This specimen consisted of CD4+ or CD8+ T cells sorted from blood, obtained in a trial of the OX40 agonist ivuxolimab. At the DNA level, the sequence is TGTGCCAGCAGTGAAGGGCCTAAGGGGTCTGAAGCTTTCTTT. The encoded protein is CASSEGPKGSEAFF.